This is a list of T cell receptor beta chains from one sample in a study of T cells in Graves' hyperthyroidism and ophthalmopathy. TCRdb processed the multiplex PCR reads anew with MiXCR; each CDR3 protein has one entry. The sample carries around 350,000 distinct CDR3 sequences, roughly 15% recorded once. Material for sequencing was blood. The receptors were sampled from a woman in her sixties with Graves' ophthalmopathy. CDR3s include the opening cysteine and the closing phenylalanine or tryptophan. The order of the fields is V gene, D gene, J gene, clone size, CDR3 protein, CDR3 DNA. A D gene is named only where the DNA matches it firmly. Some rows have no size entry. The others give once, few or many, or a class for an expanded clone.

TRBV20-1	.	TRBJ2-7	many	CSARDLHEQYF	TGCAGTGCTAGAGATTTACACGAGCAGTACTTC
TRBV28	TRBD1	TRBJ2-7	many	CASSLGTGPVGSYEQYF	TGTGCCAGCAGTTTGGGGACAGGACCCGTGGGGTCCTACGAGCAGTACTTC
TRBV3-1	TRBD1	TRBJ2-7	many	CATVGQGAYEQYF	TGTGCCACCGTGGGGCAGGGGGCCTACGAGCAGTACTTC
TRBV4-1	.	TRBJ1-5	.	CASSHPERGPGGNQPQHF	TGCGCCAGCAGCCACCCGGAAAGAGGACCGGGGGGCAATCAGCCCCAGCATTTT
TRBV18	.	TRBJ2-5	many	CASTAQETQYF	TGTGCCAGCACCGCACAAGAGACCCAGTACTTC
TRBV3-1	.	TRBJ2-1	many	CASSQFRTSLNEQFF	TGTGCCAGCAGCCAATTTCGTACTAGCCTCAATGAGCAGTTCTTC
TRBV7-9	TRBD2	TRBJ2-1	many	CASSPTSGPHNEQFF	TGTGCCAGCAGCCCGACTAGCGGGCCTCACAATGAGCAGTTCTTC
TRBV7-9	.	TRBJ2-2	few	CASSLDRILNTGELFF	TGTGCCAGCAGCTTAGACAGGATTCTGAACACCGGGGAGCTGTTTTTT
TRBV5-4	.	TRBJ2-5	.	CASSLEQGLQETQYF	TGTGCCAGCAGCTTGGAACAGGGCCTCCAAGAGACCCAGTACTTC
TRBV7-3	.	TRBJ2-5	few	CASSRGRVVGQETQYF	TGTGCCAGCAGCCGGGGCAGGGTGGTAGGACAAGAGACCCAGTACTTC
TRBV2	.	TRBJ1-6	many	CASTRDLSPLHF	TGTGCCAGCACTAGAGATCTCTCACCCCTCCACTTT
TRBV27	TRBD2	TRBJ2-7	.	CASSPRASGAYEQYF	TGTGCCAGCAGTCCCCGGGCTAGCGGGGCCTACGAGCAGTACTTC
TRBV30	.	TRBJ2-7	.	CAWGTGGGPNEQYF	TGTGCCTGGGGTACAGGGGGAGGGCCAAACGAGCAGTACTTC
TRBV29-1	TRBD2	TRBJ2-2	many	CSVGASGRNTGELFF	TGCAGCGTTGGGGCTAGCGGGAGAAACACCGGGGAGCTGTTTTTT
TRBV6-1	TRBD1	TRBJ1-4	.	CASSEDRSNEKLFF	TGTGCCAGCAGTGAGGACAGGTCTAATGAAAAACTGTTTTTT
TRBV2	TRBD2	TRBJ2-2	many	CASSERLASGELFF	TGTGCCAGCAGTGAAAGACTAGCCTCCGGGGAGCTGTTTTTT
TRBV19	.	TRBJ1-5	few	CASNPSRGMQPQHF	TGTGCCAGTAACCCGTCTCGGGGGATGCAGCCCCAGCATTTT
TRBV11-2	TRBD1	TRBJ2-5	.	CASRQSTGGQETQYF	TGTGCCAGCAGACAGAGTACAGGGGGCCAAGAGACCCAGTACTTC
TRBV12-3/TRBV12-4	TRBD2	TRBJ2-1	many	CASRTGTSVPNEQFF	TGTGCCAGCCGGACCGGGACTAGCGTTCCCAATGAGCAGTTCTTC
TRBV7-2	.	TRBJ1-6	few	CASSLGLASSYNSPLHF	TGTGCCAGCAGCTTAGGGTTGGCGAGCTCCTATAATTCACCCCTCCACTTT
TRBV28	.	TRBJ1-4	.	CASTPAQYPTNEKLFF	TGTGCCAGCACCCCAGCGCAGTACCCAACTAATGAAAAACTGTTTTTT
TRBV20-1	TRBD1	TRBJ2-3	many	CSARYRTGVVDTQYF	TGCAGTGCTAGATACCGGACAGGGGTTGTAGATACGCAGTATTTT
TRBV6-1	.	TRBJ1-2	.	CASSPWGDNYGYTF	TGTGCCAGCAGTCCATGGGGGGATAACTATGGCTACACCTTC
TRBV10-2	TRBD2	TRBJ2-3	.	CASSAQLSSGPLYF	TGCGCCAGCAGTGCTCAACTTTCTAGCGGGCCCCTGTATTTT
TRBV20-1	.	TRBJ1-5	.	CSAGQVSNQPQHF	TGCAGTGCCGGGCAGGTCTCCAATCAGCCCCAGCATTTT
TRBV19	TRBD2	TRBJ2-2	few	CASERGVGTGELFF	TGTGCCTCAGAGCGGGGGGTCGGCACCGGGGAGCTGTTTTTT
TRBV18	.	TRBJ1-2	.	CASSTSLDTNYGYTF	TGTGCCAGCTCTACGAGTCTGGATACTAACTATGGCTACACCTTC
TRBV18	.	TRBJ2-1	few	CASSPTPWRSSSYNEQFF	TGTGCCAGCTCACCAACCCCGTGGCGGTCCAGCTCCTACAATGAGCAGTTCTTC
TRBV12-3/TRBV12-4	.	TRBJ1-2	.	CASSLPPLGGRLYGYTF	TGTGCCAGCAGTTTACCTCCCTTGGGGGGGCGCCTCTATGGCTACACCTTC
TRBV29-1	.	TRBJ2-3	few	CSAARSSTDTQYF	TGCAGCGCCGCGCGGAGCAGCACAGATACGCAGTATTTT
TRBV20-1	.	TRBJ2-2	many	CSASGGTTGELFF	TGCAGTGCTAGCGGGGGTACCACCGGGGAGCTGTTTTTT
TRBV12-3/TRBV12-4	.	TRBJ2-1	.	CASNIGHPNVNEQFF	TGTGCCAGCAATATAGGACACCCAAATGTCAATGAGCAGTTCTTC
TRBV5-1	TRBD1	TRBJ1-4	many	CASSPGQGGTNEKLFF	TGCGCCAGCAGCCCCGGACAGGGGGGGACTAATGAAAAACTGTTTTTT
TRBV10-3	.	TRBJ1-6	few	CAISEHPTGNSYNSPLHF	TGTGCCATCAGTGAGCACCCAACAGGAAACTCCTATAATTCACCCCTCCACTTT
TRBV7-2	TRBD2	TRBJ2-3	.	CASSSLAGVVTDTQYF	TGTGCCAGCAGCTCCTTAGCGGGAGTTGTCACAGATACGCAGTATTTT
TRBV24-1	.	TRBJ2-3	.	CATSRGSEGPDTQYF	TGTGCCACCAGTCGTGGAAGCGAAGGTCCAGATACGCAGTATTTT
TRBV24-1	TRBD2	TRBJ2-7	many	CATSAGGTTYEQYF	TGTGCCACCAGTGCCGGCGGGACTACCTACGAGCAGTACTTC